This TCR beta chain was observed in a study of Tregs in tolerant kidney transplant recipients. Study-wide background: Related graft donors supplied nonmyeloablative bone marrow transplants, and mixed chimerism was transient.

CD4+CD25+CD127- Tregs, CD4+CD25- non-Tregs, CD4 and CD8 cells were sorted. Thawed PBMCs were rested overnight at 37°C with approximately 200 IU/ml IL-2 before regulatory T cell sorting. In its sample, this clone was seen a few times. As yet, its antigen is unknown. Study conclusions and caveats: Validation in larger populations is needed because few patients were studied.

Sequencing was performed with immunoSEQ multiplex PCR; in TCRdb, only in-frame clones are kept and a portion is missing. This table holds around 15,000 clones, around three quarters found once. The TCR sequence derives from a human donor who received a combined kidney and bone marrow transplant. The sequences come from Tregs from blood, collected before the transplant.

Here the CDR3 reads CASSSRALYEQYF. CDR3 bases: TGTGCCAGCAGCTCGCGGGCTCTATACGAGCAGTACTTC. The chain combines TRBV5-6 with TRBJ2-7; tentatively, D is TRBD2 (5 bases). Between the trimmed V and J ends, which lost 3 bases and 4 bases, there was a span of 11 bases. The CDR3 sequence is 13 residues long. Germline V gene sequence: CDR1 SGHDT, CDR2 YYEEEE. The whole variable domain, remainder taken from reference TRBV5-6 and TRBJ2-7, is DAGVTQSPTHLIKTRGQQVTLRCSPKSGHDTVSWYQQALGQGPQFIFQYYEEEERQRGNFPDRFSGHQFPNYSSELNVNALLLGDSALYLCASSSRALYEQYFGPGTRLTVT.